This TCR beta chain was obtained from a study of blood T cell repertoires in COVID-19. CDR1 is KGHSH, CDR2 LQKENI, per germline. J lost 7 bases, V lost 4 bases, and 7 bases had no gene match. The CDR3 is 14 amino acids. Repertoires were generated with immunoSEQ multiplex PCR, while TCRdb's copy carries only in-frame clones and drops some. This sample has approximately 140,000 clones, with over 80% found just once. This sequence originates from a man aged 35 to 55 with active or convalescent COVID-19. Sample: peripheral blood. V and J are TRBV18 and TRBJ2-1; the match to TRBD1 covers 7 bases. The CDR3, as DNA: TGTGCCAGCTCACTCCGGGACAGTGGGAATGAGCAGTTCTTC. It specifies CASSLRDSGNEQFF.